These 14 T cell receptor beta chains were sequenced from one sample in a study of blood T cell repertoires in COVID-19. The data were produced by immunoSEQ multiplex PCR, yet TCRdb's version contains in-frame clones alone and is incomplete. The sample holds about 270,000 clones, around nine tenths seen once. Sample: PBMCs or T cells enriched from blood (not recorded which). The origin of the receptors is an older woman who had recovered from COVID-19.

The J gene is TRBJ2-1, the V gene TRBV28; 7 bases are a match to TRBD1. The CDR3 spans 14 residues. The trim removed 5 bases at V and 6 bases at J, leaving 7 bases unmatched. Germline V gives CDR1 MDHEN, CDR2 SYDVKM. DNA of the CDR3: TGTGCCAGCAGTCCCACCCGGGACAGCAATGAGCAGTTCTTC. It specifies CASSPTRDSNEQFF.

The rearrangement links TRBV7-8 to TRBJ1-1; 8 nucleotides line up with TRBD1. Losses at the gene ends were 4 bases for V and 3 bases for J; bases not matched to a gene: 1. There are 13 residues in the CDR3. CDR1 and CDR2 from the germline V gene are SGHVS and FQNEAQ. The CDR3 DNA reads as TGTGCCAGCAGCTGGGACAGGTACACTGAAGCTTTCTTT. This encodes CASSWDRYTEAFF.

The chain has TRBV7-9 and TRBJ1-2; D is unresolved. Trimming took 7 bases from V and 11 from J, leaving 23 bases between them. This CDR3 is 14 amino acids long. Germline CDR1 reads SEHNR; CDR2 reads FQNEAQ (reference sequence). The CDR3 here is CASTPGPDKWWYTF. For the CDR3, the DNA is TGTGCCAGCACTCCCGGTCCCGACAAATGGTGGTACACCTTC.

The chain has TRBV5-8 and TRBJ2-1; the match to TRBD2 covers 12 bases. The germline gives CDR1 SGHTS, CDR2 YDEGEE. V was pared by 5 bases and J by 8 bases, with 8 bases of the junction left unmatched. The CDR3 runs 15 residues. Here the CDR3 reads CASRFLAGGTHEQFF. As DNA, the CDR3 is TGTGCCAGCAGGTTCCTAGCGGGGGGGACCCATGAGCAGTTCTTC.

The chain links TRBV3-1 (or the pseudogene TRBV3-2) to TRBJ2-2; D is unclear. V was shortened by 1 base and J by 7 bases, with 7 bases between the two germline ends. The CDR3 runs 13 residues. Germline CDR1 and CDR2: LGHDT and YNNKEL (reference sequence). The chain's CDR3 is CASSQGQIGELFF. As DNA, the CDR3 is TGTGCCAGCAGCCAAGGCCAGATCGGGGAGCTGTTTTTT.

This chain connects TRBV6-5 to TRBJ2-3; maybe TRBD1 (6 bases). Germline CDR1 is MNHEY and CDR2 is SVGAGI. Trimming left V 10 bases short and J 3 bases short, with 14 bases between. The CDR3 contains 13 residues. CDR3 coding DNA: TGTGCCAACCAAGCGACAGGAACAGATACGCAGTATTTT. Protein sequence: CANQATGTDTQYF.

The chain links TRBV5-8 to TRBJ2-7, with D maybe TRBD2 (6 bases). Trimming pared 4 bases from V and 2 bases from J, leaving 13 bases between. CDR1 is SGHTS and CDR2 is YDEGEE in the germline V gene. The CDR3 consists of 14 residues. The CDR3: CASSGRDSTYEQYF. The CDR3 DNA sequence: TGTGCCAGCAGCGGCCGGGACTCAACCTACGAGCAGTACTTC.

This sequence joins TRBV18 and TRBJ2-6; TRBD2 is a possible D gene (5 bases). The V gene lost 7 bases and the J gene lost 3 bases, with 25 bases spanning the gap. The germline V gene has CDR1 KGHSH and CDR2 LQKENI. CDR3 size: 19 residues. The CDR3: CASWTDTPRRGYGANVLTF. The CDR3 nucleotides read TGTGCCAGCTGGACCGACACTCCCCGACGAGGGTATGGGGCCAACGTCCTGACTTTC.

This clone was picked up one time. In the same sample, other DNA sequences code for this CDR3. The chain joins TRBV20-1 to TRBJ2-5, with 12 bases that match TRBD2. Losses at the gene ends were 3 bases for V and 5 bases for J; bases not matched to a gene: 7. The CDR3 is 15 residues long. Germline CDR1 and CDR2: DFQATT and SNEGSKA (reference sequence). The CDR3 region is CSASGLAGGQETQYF. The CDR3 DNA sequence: TGCAGTGCTAGTGGGCTAGCGGGGGGGCAGGAGACCCAGTACTTC.

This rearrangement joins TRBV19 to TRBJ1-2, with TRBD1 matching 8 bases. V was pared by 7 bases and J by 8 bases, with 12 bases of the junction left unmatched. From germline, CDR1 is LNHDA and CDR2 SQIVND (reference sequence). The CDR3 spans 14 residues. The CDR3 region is CASNPDGQGGGYTF. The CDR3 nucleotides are TGTGCCAGTAATCCGGATGGACAGGGCGGCGGCTACACCTTC.

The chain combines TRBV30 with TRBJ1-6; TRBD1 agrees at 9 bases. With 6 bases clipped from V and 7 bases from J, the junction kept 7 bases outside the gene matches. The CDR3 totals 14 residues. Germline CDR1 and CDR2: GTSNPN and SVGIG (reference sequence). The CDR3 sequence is CACSRDRENSPLHF. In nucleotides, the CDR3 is TGTGCCTGTTCGAGGGACAGGGAAAATTCACCCCTCCACTTT.

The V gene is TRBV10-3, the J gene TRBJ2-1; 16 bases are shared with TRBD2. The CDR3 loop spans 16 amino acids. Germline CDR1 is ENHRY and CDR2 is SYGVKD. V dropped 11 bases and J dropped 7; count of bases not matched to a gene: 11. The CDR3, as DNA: TGTGCCTCCCTCTTGGGACTAGCGGGGGGGCAGAATGAGCAGTTCTTC. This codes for CASLLGLAGGQNEQFF.

The CDR3: CASSQWTGQVEKLFF. The CDR3 DNA reads as TGCGCCAGCAGCCAGTGGACGGGACAGGTTGAAAAACTGTTTTTT. The gene calls are TRBV4-1 and TRBJ1-4; 8 nucleotides line up with TRBD1. The germline gives CDR1 MGHRA, CDR2 YSYEKL. V lost 3 bases and J lost 7; bases outside the gene matches: 7. The CDR3 extends over 15 amino acids.

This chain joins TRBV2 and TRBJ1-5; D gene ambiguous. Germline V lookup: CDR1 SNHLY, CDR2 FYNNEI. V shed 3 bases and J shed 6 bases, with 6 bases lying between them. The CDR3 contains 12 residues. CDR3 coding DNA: TGTGCCAGCAGTGATGAGGTTCAGCCCCAGCATTTT. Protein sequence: CASSDEVQPQHF.